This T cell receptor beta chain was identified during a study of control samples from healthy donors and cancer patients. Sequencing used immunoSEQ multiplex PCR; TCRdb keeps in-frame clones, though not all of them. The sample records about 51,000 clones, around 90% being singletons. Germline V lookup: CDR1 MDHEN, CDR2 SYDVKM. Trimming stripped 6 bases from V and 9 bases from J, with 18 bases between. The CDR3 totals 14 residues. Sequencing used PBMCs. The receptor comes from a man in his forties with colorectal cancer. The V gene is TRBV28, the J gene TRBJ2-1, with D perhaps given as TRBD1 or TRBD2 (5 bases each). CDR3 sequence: CASRPGTLAAEQFF. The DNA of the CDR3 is TGTGCCAGCAGGCCCGGGACCCTAGCCGCTGAGCAGTTCTTC.